These 8 T cell receptor beta chains originate from one sample sequenced in a study of blood T cell repertoires in COVID-19. Here immunoSEQ multiplex PCR was the method, and the copy in TCRdb shows in-frame clones only, minus some. The sample includes 250,000 to 300,000 clones, approximately 85% of them seen just once. The sample was peripheral blood. These receptors were collected from a woman in her 70s with acute or convalescent COVID-19.

The J gene is TRBJ1-6, the V gene TRBV5-5; TRBD1 matches at 12 bases. Germline V gene lookup returns CDR1 SGHKS and CDR2 YYEKEE (reference sequence). This CDR3 region has 15 residues. Trimming at V came to 3 bases and at J to 10 bases, leaving 5 bases not matched to a gene. The CDR3: CASSWGQGASSPLHF. CDR3 bases: TGTGCCAGCAGCTGGGGACAGGGGGCATCCTCACCCCTCCACTTT.

The V and J genes are TRBV5-4 and TRBJ2-7; tentative D call: TRBD2 (6 bases). The CDR3 covers 13 residues. CDR1 and CDR2 (germline): SGHNT, YYREEE (reference sequence). With 4 bases removed from V and 2 bases from J, the gap between germline ends came to 10 bases. CDR3 region: CASSPGATYEQYF. The CDR3 DNA reads TGTGCCAGCAGCCCGGGAGCTACCTACGAGCAGTACTTC.

This clone showed up just once. J is TRBJ1-5 and V is TRBV19; TRBD1 agrees at 7 bases. This CDR3 has 14 amino acids. The germline V gene encodes CDR1 LNHDA and CDR2 SQIVND (reference sequence). The V and J ends lost 5 bases and 4 bases, in that order; junction bases with no gene match: 5. Here the CDR3 DNA reads TGTGCCAGTAGTTCCCTGACAGGGAATCAGCCCCAGCATTTT. Protein product: CASSSLTGNQPQHF.

The rearrangement uses TRBV29-1 and TRBJ2-1; 10 bases line up with TRBD2. The V gene's germline CDR1 is SQVTM and CDR2 ANQGSEA. The CDR3 sequence is 16 residues long. The V and J ends lost 0 bases and 4 bases, in that order; junction bases with no gene match: 6. The CDR3 loop reads CSVEDMASGGYNEQFF. The CDR3 DNA sequence: TGCAGCGTTGAAGATATGGCTAGCGGGGGTTACAATGAGCAGTTCTTC.

The chain combines TRBV12-3 or TRBV12-4 with TRBJ1-1; D gene unclear. The germline V and J ends were trimmed by 1 base and 8 bases, with 5 bases remaining between them. This CDR3 contains 11 residues. The CDR3 DNA reads TGTGCCAGCAGTTTAGTTCGGGAAGCTTTCTTT. Translation: CASSLVREAFF.

CDR3 sequence (DNA): TGTGCCAGTAGTTCCCCTCCCACAGGGATACGGTCCACTGAAGCTTTCTTT. Its protein product is CASSSPPTGIRSTEAFF. The gene calls are TRBV19 and TRBJ1-1, with D possibly being TRBD1 (6 bases). The V gene's germline CDR1 is LNHDA and CDR2 SQIVND (reference sequence). CDR3 size: 17 residues. The V end was cut by 5 bases, the J end by 4 bases, with 23 bases between.

There are a few counts of this clone. The J gene is TRBJ2-1, the V gene TRBV19, with a possible D match to TRBD1 (7 bases). The CDR3 runs 14 residues. V was pared by 4 bases and J by 6 bases, with 13 bases between. In germline, CDR1 is LNHDA, CDR2 SQIVND (reference sequence). The CDR3 nucleotides are TGTGCCAGTAGTAATGACAGGGAGGCCAATGAGCAGTTCTTC. Encoded protein: CASSNDREANEQFF. The full variable domain, in which reference TRBV19 and TRBJ2-1 provide the parts outside the CDR3, is DGGITQSPKYLFRKEGQNVTLSCEQNLNHDAMYWYRQDPGQGLRLIYYSQIVNDFQKGDIAEGYSVSREKKESFPLTVTSAQKNPTAFYLCASSNDREANEQFFGPGTRLTVL.

V is TRBV11-2 and J is TRBJ2-2; 10 positions match TRBD2. The CDR3 sequence is 18 residues long. The ends lost 5 bases at V and 0 bases at J; junction bases unmatched: 9. The V gene's germline CDR1 is SGHAT and CDR2 FQNNGV. The CDR3 DNA reads TGTGCCAGCAGCCCCGGGGTAGCGGGGGGCACGAACACCGGGGAGCTGTTTTTT. It specifies CASSPGVAGGTNTGELFF. The variable domain in full, with the rest retrieved from reference TRBV11-2 and TRBJ2-2, is EAGVAQSPRYKIIEKRQSVAFWCNPISGHATLYWYQQILGQGPKLLIQFQNNGVVDDSQLPKDRFSAERLKGVDSTLKIQPAKLEDSAVYLCASSPGVAGGTNTGELFFGEGSRLTVL.